This is a list of T cell receptor beta chains from one sample in a study of Tregs in tolerant kidney transplant recipients. The assay was immunoSEQ multiplex PCR, and TCRdb's table has in-frame clones only and misses some. The table records fewer than 60,000 clones, around 93% of them present only once. The sample consisted of CD8+ T cells from blood (PBMCs), taken 24 months after the transplant. Every receptor here comes from a human patient who received a combined kidney and bone marrow transplant. Part of the T cells may come from the graft donor. The CDR3 runs from the conserved cysteine through the conserved F or W. D genes are given only for firm matches. Clone size is given for some rows only: seen once, a few or many times, or a class if the clone is expanded.

clone_size,d_call,v_call,j_call,cdr3_length,cdr3_aa,cdr3_nt
NA,TRBD1,TRBV15,TRBJ1-2,16,CATSSAPSGGNYGYTF,TGTGCCACCAGCAGCGCGCCGTCAGGGGGTAACTATGGCTACACCTTC
NA,NA,TRBV4-3,TRBJ1-2,14,CASSQVGPGDGYTF,TGCGCCAGCAGCCAAGTGGGGCCAGGGGATGGCTACACCTTC
NA,NA,TRBV2,TRBJ2-5,11,CAALAEETQYF,TGTGCCGCCTTGGCAGAAGAGACCCAGTACTTC
NA,TRBD2,TRBV4-2,TRBJ2-3,16,CASSQDVGGRIDTQYF,TGTGCCAGCAGCCAAGATGTCGGCGGGAGAATAGATACGCAGTATTTT
NA,TRBD2,TRBV15,TRBJ2-7,15,CATSRPGGDPYEQYF,TGTGCCACCAGCAGACCCGGGGGGGATCCCTACGAGCAGTACTTC
NA,NA,TRBV11-3,TRBJ1-6,15,CASSSWGGGNSPLHF,TGTGCCAGCAGCTCTTGGGGCGGGGGGAATTCACCCCTCCACTTT
NA,NA,TRBV7-9,TRBJ2-2,13,CASSLVETGELFF,TGTGCCAGCAGCCTGGTAGAGACCGGGGAGCTGTTTTTT
once,NA,TRBV29-1,TRBJ1-2,13,CSVSGSTFYGYTF,TGCAGCGTTTCGGGTTCGACCTTCTATGGCTACACCTTC
NA,TRBD2,TRBV11-2,TRBJ2-1,15,CASSLGLAGGNEQFF,TGTGCCAGCAGCTTAGGACTAGCGGGAGGCAATGAGCAGTTCTTC
NA,TRBD1,TRBV4-1,TRBJ2-7,15,CASSHSGTGDYEQYF,TGCGCCAGCAGCCACTCCGGGACAGGGGACTACGAGCAGTACTTC
NA,NA,TRBV7-9,TRBJ2-5,12,CASTGDRETQYF,TGTGCCAGCACAGGGGACCGGGAGACCCAGTACTTC
NA,TRBD1,TRBV4-1,TRBJ2-7,14,CASSPGTGGFEQYF,TGCGCCAGCAGCCCCGGGACAGGGGGCTTCGAGCAGTACTTC
NA,TRBD1,TRBV4-1,TRBJ1-1,14,CASSHGTATTEAFF,TGCGCCAGCAGCCATGGGACAGCTACAACTGAAGCTTTCTTT
NA,NA,TRBV19,TRBJ1-3,17,CASRGTGGLGSGNTIYF,TGTGCCAGTAGGGGTACGGGGGGGCTCGGCTCTGGAAACACCATATATTTT
NA,TRBD1,TRBV9,TRBJ1-6,18,CASSTTGALPSYNSPLHF,TGTGCCAGCAGCACTACAGGGGCTTTACCCTCCTATAATTCACCCCTCCACTTT
NA,TRBD1,TRBV19,TRBJ2-7,15,CASSVGTGILYEQYF,TGTGCCAGTAGTGTGGGGACAGGAATCCTTTACGAGCAGTACTTC
NA,TRBD1,TRBV7-9,TRBJ1-5,14,CASSARQGDQPQHF,TGTGCCAGCAGCGCTCGACAGGGGGATCAGCCCCAGCATTTT
NA,TRBD1,TRBV5-6,TRBJ2-7,13,CASSTGQGFRQYF,TGTGCCAGCAGCACGGGACAGGGTTTCAGGCAGTACTTC
NA,TRBD2,TRBV5-6,TRBJ2-7,15,CASSRGAGSSYEQYF,TGTGCCAGCAGCCGCGGAGCGGGGAGCTCCTACGAGCAGTACTTC
NA,TRBD1,TRBV6-6,TRBJ2-4,13,CASGPDRERIQYF,TGTGCCAGCGGGCCGGACAGGGAGAGGATTCAGTACTTC
NA,TRBD1,TRBV4-2,TRBJ2-7,15,CASSQGRGLFYEQYF,TGTGCCAGCAGCCAAGGCAGGGGGCTCTTCTACGAGCAGTACTTC
NA,TRBD1,TRBV6-1,TRBJ2-2,13,CATGQTNTGELFF,TGTGCCACGGGACAGACGAACACCGGGGAGCTGTTTTTT
NA,NA,TRBV9,TRBJ2-3,12,CASRSGTDTQYF,TGTGCCAGCAGGTCGGGCACAGATACGCAGTATTTT
NA,NA,TRBV19,TRBJ1-5,14,CASSIWAGEQPQHF,TGTGCCAGTAGTATTTGGGCCGGCGAACAGCCCCAGCATTTT
NA,NA,TRBV5-4,TRBJ2-5,15,CASSFSRGNQETQYF,TGTGCCAGCAGCTTTTCGAGAGGGAACCAAGAGACCCAGTACTTC
NA,NA,TRBV11-2,TRBJ2-3,13,CASLNYRTDTQYF,TGTGCCAGCCTTAACTACCGCACAGATACGCAGTATTTT
NA,NA,TRBV7-9,TRBJ2-1,16,CASSPRTIARYNEQFF,TGTGCCAGCAGCCCCCGGACTATCGCTCGATACAATGAGCAGTTCTTC
NA,NA,TRBV7-9,TRBJ1-4,15,CASSLAGGSNEKLFF,TGTGCCAGCAGCTTAGCAGGAGGGAGTAATGAAAAACTGTTTTTT
NA,NA,TRBV27,TRBJ2-1,14,CASSLSSVVYEQFF,TGTGCCAGCAGTTTATCGTCCGTAGTCTATGAGCAGTTCTTC
few,TRBD2,TRBV4-1,TRBJ2-1,17,CASSPVTSGGPYNEQFF,TGCGCCAGCAGCCCTGTGACTAGCGGGGGCCCTTACAATGAGCAGTTCTTC
NA,TRBD2,TRBV7-9,TRBJ2-3,17,CASSLALVLAGGNTQYF,TGTGCCAGCAGCTTAGCTTTAGTACTAGCGGGAGGAAATACGCAGTATTTT
NA,NA,TRBV6-6,TRBJ1-5,15,CASSYSMGGDQPQHF,TGTGCCAGCAGTTACTCGATGGGGGGTGATCAGCCCCAGCATTTT
NA,TRBD2,TRBV9,TRBJ2-7,15,CASSVDLAGDLEQYF,TGTGCCAGCAGCGTAGATCTAGCGGGAGATCTCGAGCAGTACTTC
NA,NA,TRBV28,TRBJ2-2,16,CASSLPLETNTGELFF,TGTGCCAGCAGTTTACCTCTAGAGACGAACACCGGGGAGCTGTTTTTT
few,NA,TRBV2,TRBJ1-2,14,CASIQDGANYGYTF,TGTGCCAGCATACAGGACGGAGCTAACTATGGCTACACCTTC
once,TRBD1,TRBV9,TRBJ1-1,16,CASSVEGGQMNTEAFF,TGTGCCAGCAGCGTAGAGGGGGGACAGATGAACACTGAAGCTTTCTTT
NA,TRBD1,TRBV7-8,TRBJ2-3,18,CASSPGTGFGSIMDTQYF,TGTGCCAGCAGCCCCGGGACAGGGTTTGGCTCAATCATGGATACGCAGTATTTT
NA,TRBD1,TRBV11-3,TRBJ1-1,14,CASSLWTGSTEAFF,TGTGCCAGCAGCTTGTGGACAGGGAGCACTGAAGCTTTCTTT
NA,TRBD2,TRBV9,TRBJ2-3,16,CASSVGRTSFLPTQYF,TGTGCCAGCAGCGTAGGTAGGACTAGCTTTTTACCTACGCAGTATTTT
NA,NA,TRBV7-9,TRBJ2-7,13,CASSWGEKYEQYF,TGTGCCAGCAGCTGGGGGGAGAAGTACGAGCAGTACTTC
NA,NA,TRBV4-1,TRBJ1-3,12,CASSQDRSAIYF,TGCGCCAGCAGCCAAGATCGCTCGGCCATATATTTT
NA,NA,TRBV4-3,TRBJ2-3,15,CASSQSRTRADTQYF,TGCGCCAGCAGCCAAAGCCGGACCAGGGCAGATACGCAGTATTTT